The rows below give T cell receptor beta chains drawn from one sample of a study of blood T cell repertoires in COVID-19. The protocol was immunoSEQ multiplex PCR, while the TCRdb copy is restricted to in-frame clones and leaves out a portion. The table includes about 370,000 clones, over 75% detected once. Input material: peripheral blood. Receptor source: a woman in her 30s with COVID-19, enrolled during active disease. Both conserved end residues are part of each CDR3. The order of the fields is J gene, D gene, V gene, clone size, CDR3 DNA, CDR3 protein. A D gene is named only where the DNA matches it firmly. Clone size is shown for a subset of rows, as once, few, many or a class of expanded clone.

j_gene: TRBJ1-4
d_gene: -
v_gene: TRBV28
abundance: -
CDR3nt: TGTGCCAGCTCCCGTGGGCAGATTAATGAAAAACTGTTTTTT
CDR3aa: CASSRGQINEKLFF

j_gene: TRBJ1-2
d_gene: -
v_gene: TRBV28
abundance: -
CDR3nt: TGTGCCAGCAGTTACCCCAGGGGTCTCTATGGCTACACCTTC
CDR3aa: CASSYPRGLYGYTF

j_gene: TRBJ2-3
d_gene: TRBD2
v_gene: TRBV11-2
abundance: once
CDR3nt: TGTGCCAGCAGCTCGTCTAGCGGGAGTCCAGATACGCAGTATTTT
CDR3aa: CASSSSSGSPDTQYF

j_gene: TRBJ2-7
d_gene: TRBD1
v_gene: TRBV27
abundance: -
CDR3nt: TGTGCCAGCAGACCAGGACAGGGGTTGGTCGAGCAGTACTTC
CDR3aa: CASRPGQGLVEQYF

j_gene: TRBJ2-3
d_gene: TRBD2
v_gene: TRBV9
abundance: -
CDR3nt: TGTGCCAGCAGCGTTGGGCTAGCGGGACGCCGGGGCACAGATACGCAGTATTTT
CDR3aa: CASSVGLAGRRGTDTQYF

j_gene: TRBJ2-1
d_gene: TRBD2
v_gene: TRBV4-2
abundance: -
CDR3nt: TGTGCCAGCAGCCAAGATTGGGGTAGCGGGAGACCAAGCTCCTACAATGAGCAGTTCTTC
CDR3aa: CASSQDWGSGRPSSYNEQFF

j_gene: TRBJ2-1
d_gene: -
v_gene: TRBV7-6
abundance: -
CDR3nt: TGTGCCAGTGGTAGAGGGCAGGTTTACAATGAGCAGTTCTTC
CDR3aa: CASGRGQVYNEQFF

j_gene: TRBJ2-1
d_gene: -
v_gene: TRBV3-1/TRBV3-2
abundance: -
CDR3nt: TGTGCCAGCAGCCAAGGGGCCAATGAGCAGTTCTTC
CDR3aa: CASSQGANEQFF

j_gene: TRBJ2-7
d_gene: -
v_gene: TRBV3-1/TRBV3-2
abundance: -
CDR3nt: TGTGCCAGCAGCCGTTCCGCAGGGGCCCCCCTCTACGAGCAGTACTTC
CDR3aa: CASSRSAGAPLYEQYF

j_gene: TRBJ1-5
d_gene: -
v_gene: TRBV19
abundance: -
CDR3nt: TGTGCCAGTAGCCTATCCCGCTTGGAGGCCCAGCATTTT
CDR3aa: CASSLSRLEAQHF

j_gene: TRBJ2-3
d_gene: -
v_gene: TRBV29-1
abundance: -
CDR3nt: TGCAGCGTTGAATGGCAGGGCCTTAGCACAGATACGCAGTATTTT
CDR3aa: CSVEWQGLSTDTQYF

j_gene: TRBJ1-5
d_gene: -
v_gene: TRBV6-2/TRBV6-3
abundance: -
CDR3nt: TGTGCCAGCAGTTATAGAAATAGCAATCAGCCCCAGCATTTT
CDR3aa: CASSYRNSNQPQHF

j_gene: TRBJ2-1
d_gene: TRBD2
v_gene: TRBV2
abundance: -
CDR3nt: TGTGCCAGCAGGGGGACTAGCGGGAGCAGCAATGAGCAGTTCTTC
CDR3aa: CASRGTSGSSNEQFF

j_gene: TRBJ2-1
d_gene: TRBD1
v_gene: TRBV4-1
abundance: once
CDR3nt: TGCGCCAGCAGCCACCGGACAGGGTCCTACAATGAGCAGTTCTTC
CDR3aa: CASSHRTGSYNEQFF

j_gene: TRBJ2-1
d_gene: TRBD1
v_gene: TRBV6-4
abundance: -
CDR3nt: TGTGCCAGCAGGGGACAGGTTGGCGAGCAGTTCTTC
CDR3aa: CASRGQVGEQFF

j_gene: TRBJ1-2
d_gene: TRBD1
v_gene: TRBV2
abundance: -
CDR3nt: TGTGCCAGCAGTGGCGACAGGGGCGAAGCTGGGGGCTACACCTTC
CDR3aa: CASSGDRGEAGGYTF

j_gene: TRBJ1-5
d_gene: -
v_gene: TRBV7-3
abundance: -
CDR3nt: TGTGCCAGCAGCTTAAAGTCGACAGATATTAGCAATCAGCCCCAGCATTTT
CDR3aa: CASSLKSTDISNQPQHF

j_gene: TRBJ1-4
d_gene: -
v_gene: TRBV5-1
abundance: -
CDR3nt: TGCGCCAGCAGCCCGAAAGGGGGAAGCGTGGAAAAACTGTTTTTT
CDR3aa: CASSPKGGSVEKLFF

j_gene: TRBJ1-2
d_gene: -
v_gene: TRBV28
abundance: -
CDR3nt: TGTGCCAGCAGGGCTAGCCTCGGTATCAGCTATGGCTACACCTTC
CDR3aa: CASRASLGISYGYTF

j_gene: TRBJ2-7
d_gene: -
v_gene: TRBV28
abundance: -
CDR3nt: TGTGCCAGCAGTTTAGGTTTCAGCTCCTACGAGCAGTACTTC
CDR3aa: CASSLGFSSYEQYF

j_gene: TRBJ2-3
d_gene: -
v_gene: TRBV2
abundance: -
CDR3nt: TGTGCCAGCAGTGATCGGGGGAGGAGGAGCACAGATACGCAGTATTTT
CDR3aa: CASSDRGRRSTDTQYF

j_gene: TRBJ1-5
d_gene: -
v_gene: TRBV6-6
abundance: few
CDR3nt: TGTGCCGCCCAAAGGGCAGGGCTTCAGCCCCAGCATTTT
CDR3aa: CAAQRAGLQPQHF

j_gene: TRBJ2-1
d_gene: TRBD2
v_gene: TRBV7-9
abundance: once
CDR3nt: TGTGCCAGCAGCTTAGACGAGGTTGGGGGGGTTTACAATGAGCAGTTCTTC
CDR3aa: CASSLDEVGGVYNEQFF

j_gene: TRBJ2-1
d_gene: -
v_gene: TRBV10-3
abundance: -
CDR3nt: TGTGCCATCAGTGGTGCGCGGGGTGACGGCAACAATGAGCAGTTCTTC
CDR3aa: CAISGARGDGNNEQFF

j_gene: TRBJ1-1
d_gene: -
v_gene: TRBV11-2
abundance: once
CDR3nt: TGTGCCAGCAGCTCTCCCCCGGGACTTACTGAAGCTTTCTTT
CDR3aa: CASSSPPGLTEAFF

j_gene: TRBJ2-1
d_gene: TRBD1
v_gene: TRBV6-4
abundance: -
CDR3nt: TGTGCCAGCAGCGAATGGGGACAGCTCTACAATGAGCAGTTCTTC
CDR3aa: CASSEWGQLYNEQFF

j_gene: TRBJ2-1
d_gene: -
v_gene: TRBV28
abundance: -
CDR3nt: TGTGCCAGCAGCATTACCCCGGCGGGCTACAATGAGCAGTTCTTC
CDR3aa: CASSITPAGYNEQFF